These 29 T cell receptor beta chains came from one sample sequenced in a study of tumor-infiltrating lymphocytes in primary liver carcinoma (dated by TCRdb to about 2017). The sequencer was an Illumina HiSeq 2500. A constant-region primer and ProtoScript II reverse transcriptase were used to reverse-transcribe TCRbeta-specific cDNA from roughly 0.55 ug total RNA. Three nested multiplex PCR rounds, following a slightly modified ARM-PCR procedure, were used to build the TCRbeta libraries. Each of the first two PCR rounds ran for approximately 10 cycles and used multiplex TRBV1-TRBV30 forward primers together with a Cbeta reverse primer. TCRdb's own reprocessing of the public reads used fastp at Q25 and MiXCR and kept productive beta chains. Each entry merges the rows of one CDR3 protein and shows their most common DNA and genes. The sample includes about 310,000 distinct CDR3 sequences, with about three fifths observed a single time. The ten largest clonotypes hold around 15% of the sample.

RNA from unsorted whole blood was extracted with TRIzol reagent, and germline DNA was obtained with the DNeasy Blood & Tissue kit. The sequencing input was peripheral blood. All receptors come from a woman under 40 with primary liver carcinoma and hepatitis B virus infection.

This clonotype was counted ten times or more. The rearrangement links TRBV12-3 or TRBV12-4 to TRBJ2-7, with 13 nucleotides matching TRBD2. The trim removed 6 bases at V and 2 bases at J, leaving 4 bases unmatched. The CDR3 is 15 amino acids. CDR3 region: CASRRGLAGAYEQYF. The CDR3 coding sequence is TGTGCCAGCAGACGCGGACTAGCGGGGGCCTACGAGCAGTACTTC.

Turning to this clonotype: This may be a read error: a much more frequent sequence differs by one nucleotide. The CDR3 sequence is CASSALDKGSYEQYF. For the CDR3, the DNA is TGTGCCAGCAGTGCCTTAGACAAGGGTTCCTACGAGCAGTACTTC. V gene TRBV6-1 combines with J gene TRBJ2-7; D is undetermined. The germline V gene encodes CDR1 MNHNS and CDR2 SASEGT. The CDR3 runs to 15 residues. Trimming took 4 bases from V and 1 from J, leaving 14 bases between them.

As to this clonotype: A much larger clone differs by one base, so this may be a read error. As DNA, the CDR3 is TGTGCCAGCAGTGGAATGGTGGGAGGGTACCAAGAGACCCAGTACTTC. Protein sequence: CASSGMVGGYQETQYF. The J gene is TRBJ2-5, the V gene TRBV6-1, with 7 bases that match TRBD2. Germline assignment: CDR1 MNHNS and CDR2 SASEGT. Trimming at V came to 4 bases and at J to 0 bases, leaving 8 bases not matched to a gene. The CDR3 is made up of 16 amino acids.

On this clonotype itself: The conserved phenylalanine or tryptophan is not found at the CDR3 terminus, so this likely reflects a read error. Because the CDR3's place on the DNA is in doubt, the DNA is left out and the CDR3 is given as listed by TCRdb. CDR3 loop: CASSLETQYL. The J gene is TRBJ2-5, the V gene TRBV11-2. The V gene's germline CDR1 is SGHAT and CDR2 FQNNGV. The length of the CDR3 is 10 amino acids, counting both ends.

The J gene is TRBJ2-1, the V gene TRBV7-9; D is undetermined. V was shortened by 2 bases and J by 3 bases, with 8 bases between the two germline ends. CDR3 size: 14 residues. Germline assignment: CDR1 SEHNR and CDR2 FQNEAQ (reference sequence). CDR3 in DNA: TGTGCCAGCAGCTTAAGTACCAACTACAATGAGCAGTTCTTC. Its protein product is CASSLSTNYNEQFF.

The chain carries TRBV4-2 and TRBJ2-5; D tentatively reads TRBD1 or TRBD2 (6 bases each). The V end was cut by 4 bases, the J end by 10 bases, with 22 bases between. The CDR3 totals 15 residues. CDR1 is LGHNA, CDR2 YNFKEQ, per germline. The CDR3 DNA sequence: TGTGCCAGCAGCCCTCTGGGGGCCCCGGGGGAGGACCAGTACTTC. Translation gives CASSPLGAPGEDQYF.

V is TRBV12-3 or TRBV12-4 and J is TRBJ2-7, with D perhaps assigned TRBD1 or TRBD2 (5 bases each). Trimming removed 7 bases from V and 2 bases from J, with 18 bases in between. The CDR3 runs to 15 residues. The CDR3 coding sequence is TGTGCCAGCACCACTTACGAGGTGGGGGCCTACGAGCAGTACTTC. Its protein is CASTTYEVGAYEQYF.

For this clonotype: A much bigger clone sits one base away, suggesting this may be a read error. The J gene is TRBJ1-2, the V gene TRBV12-3 or TRBV12-4; weak D call: TRBD1 (6 bases). The CDR3 has 14 amino acids. This CDR3 is CATSPQGSWYGYTF. The CDR3 DNA follows: TGTGCCACCAGTCCCCAGGGGTCATGGTATGGCTACACCTTC.

Concerning this clonotype: One junction end does not reproduce the germline sequence, and a read error may be involved. The CDR3 DNA reads TGCGCCATCAGCCTAAACTTTCCGGGACAGGGGAGCGCCGGGGAGCTGTTTTTT. It yields the protein CAISLNFPGQGSAGELFF. The rearrangement links TRBV4-1 to TRBJ2-2; TRBD1 agrees at 10 bases. From germline, CDR1 is MGHRA and CDR2 YSYEKL. This CDR3 spans 18 amino acids.

This chain uses TRBV9 with TRBJ2-4; 8 bases align to TRBD2. The ends lost 0 bases at V and 7 bases at J; junction bases unmatched: 3. The CDR3 has 14 residues. The germline gives CDR1 SGDLS, CDR2 YYNGEE. CDR3 bases: TGTGCCAGCAGCGTAGAAGCGGGAGAGAACATTCAGTACTTC. Translating it yields CASSVEAGENIQYF.

J is TRBJ2-3 and V is TRBV30; TRBD2 is a possible D gene (6 bases). Germline CDR1 GTSNPN, CDR2 SVGIG (reference sequence). V lost 0 bases to trimming and J lost 4 bases, with 8 bases between them. There are 13 residues in the CDR3. CDR3 sequence (DNA): TGTGCCTGGAGTGTTTGGAGGGCAGATACGCAGTATTTT. The encoded protein is CAWSVWRADTQYF. Full variable domain (remainder filled in from reference TRBV30 and TRBJ2-3): SQTIHQWPATLVQPVGSPLSLECTVEGTSNPNLYWYRQAAGRGLQLLFYSVGIGQISSEVPQNLSASRPQDRQFILSSKKLLLSDSGFYLCAWSVWRADTQYFGPGTRLTVL.

This chain links TRBV28 with TRBJ2-7; 9 bases map to TRBD1. This CDR3 is built from 16 residues. Germline V gives CDR1 MDHEN, CDR2 SYDVKM. V trimming: 5 bases; J trimming: 2 bases; junction bases outside the gene matches: 10. In DNA, the CDR3 is TGTGCCAGCAGTCCCCTTTTAGGGACAGGGACCTACGAGCAGTACTTC. This sequence encodes CASSPLLGTGTYEQYF.

This clonotype was seen repeatedly, ten times or more. The V gene is TRBV6-5, the J gene TRBJ1-6, with unresolved D. The length of the CDR3 is 14 residues. V gave up 7 bases and J gave up 1 base, with 8 bases separating them. Germline V CDR1 and CDR2: MNHEY, SVGAGI. CDR3 DNA sequence: TGTGCCAGCAAGGGAGGATCCTATAATTCACCCCTCCACTTT. Residues: CASKGGSYNSPLHF.

This clonotype was seen repeatedly, ten times or more. The rearrangement joins TRBV12-3 or TRBV12-4 to TRBJ1-2; D gene unclear. V was cut by 4 bases and J by 4 bases, with 4 bases left in between. The CDR3 is 11 amino acids. The CDR3: CASSWAYGYTF. Written as DNA, the CDR3 is TGTGCCAGCAGTTGGGCCTATGGCTACACCTTC.

This clonotype was observed a few times. This sequence joins TRBV7-8 and TRBJ2-3; TRBD2 matches 7 bases. The ends lost 7 bases at V and 2 bases at J; junction bases unmatched: 6. Germline loops: CDR1 SGHVS, CDR2 FQNEAQ. The length of the CDR3 is 14 residues. The CDR3 is CASTLTSVTDTQYF. CDR3 nucleotides: TGTGCCAGCACGTTAACTAGCGTCACAGATACGCAGTATTTT.

Concerning this clonotype itself: This may come from a read error, since a much larger clone is one base off. The chain links TRBV10-3 to TRBJ2-2; D is undetermined. This CDR3 has 13 amino acids. The germline gives CDR1 ENHRY, CDR2 SYGVKD. The CDR3: CVISESGSGELFF. As DNA, the CDR3 is TGTGTCATCAGTGAGTCCGGCTCCGGGGAGCTGTTTTTT.

In this sample, this clonotype turned up many times. The germline gene is not matched at one end of the junction; a read error may be the cause. The V gene is TRBV6-2 or TRBV6-3, the J gene TRBJ2-2, with D perhaps TRBD1 (6 bases). This CDR3 contains 16 residues. The V gene's germline CDR1 is MNHEY and CDR2 SVGEGT. DNA of the CDR3: TGTGCCAGCAGTTACTCATACGGACAGACCACCGGGGATTTTGTTTTT. Residues: CASSYSYGQTTGDFVF.

A word on this clonotype: A read error may explain this, as a much larger clone is one base away. The genes are TRBV11-1 and TRBJ2-1, with 12 nucleotides matching TRBD2. The germline CDR1 and CDR2 sequences are SGHAT and FQDESV (reference sequence). The length of the CDR3 is 21 residues. CDR3 loop: CTSSLAPLPSLLAGGFNEQFF. CDR3 bases: TGTACCAGCAGCTTAGCCCCGCTTCCATCATTACTAGCGGGAGGTTTTAATGAGCAGTTCTTC. The full variable domain, its missing parts supplied by reference TRBV11-1 and TRBJ2-1, is EAEVAQSPRYKITEKSQAVAFWCDPISGHATLYWYRQILGQGPELLVQFQDESVVDDSQLPKDRFSAERLKGVDSTLKIQPAELGDSAMYLCTSSLAPLPSLLAGGFNEQFFGPGTRLTVL.

In its sample, this clonotype was seen many times. The V and J genes are TRBV12-3 or TRBV12-4 and TRBJ2-5, with no clear D. V was shortened by 3 bases and J by 4 bases, with 3 bases between the two germline ends. This CDR3 comprises 11 residues. The CDR3 region is CASSFGETQYF. CDR3 sequence (DNA): TGTGCCAGCAGTTTTGGAGAGACCCAGTACTTC.

This clonotype was detected only a few times. V usage is TRBV4-1 and J usage is TRBJ2-3; TRBD2 matches 8 bases. The germline V gene has CDR1 MGHRA and CDR2 YSYEKL. Trimming cost V 6 bases and J 4 bases; bases outside gene matches: 15. The CDR3 length is 17 residues. CDR3 sequence (DNA): TGCGCCAGCAGTATCAATCCGGGAGCGGGGGTCCCAGATACGCAGTATTTT. Translated: CASSINPGAGVPDTQYF.

In its sample, this clonotype was seen a few times. The V and J genes are TRBV4-2 and TRBJ2-3; 9 bases line up with TRBD2. The CDR3 runs to 19 residues. Trimming removed 3 bases from V and 0 bases from J; junction bases left unmatched: 13. Germline loops: CDR1 LGHNA, CDR2 YNFKEQ. In DNA, the CDR3 is TGTGCCAGCAGCCAGAGACTAGCGGCAGAACCTTCTAGCACAGATACGCAGTATTTT. Translation: CASSQRLAAEPSSTDTQYF.

About this clonotype itself: A read error is possible here, since a much larger clone lies one base away. The gene calls are TRBV6-1 and TRBJ2-1, with a possible D match to TRBD2 (5 bases). V was cut by 11 bases and J by 5 bases, with 25 bases left in between. This CDR3 is built from 16 residues. Germline loops: CDR1 MNHNS, CDR2 SASEGT. In DNA form, the CDR3 reads TGTGCCCGCAATAAGGAGCGGAGAGTAAACAACAATGAGCAGTTCTTC. It encodes CARNKERRVNNNEQFF.

This clonotype was observed a few times. This chain uses TRBV14 with TRBJ2-1, with D possibly matching TRBD2 (5 bases). Trimming took off 4 bases at V and 6 bases at J, with 13 bases between the two ends. Germline lookup yields CDR1 SGHDN and CDR2 FVKESK. CDR3 length equals 14 residues. In DNA form, the CDR3 reads TGTGCCAGCAGCCCGGACGGGCTAGCCAATGAGCAGTTCTTC. Protein product: CASSPDGLANEQFF. The variable domain in full, completed from reference TRBV14 and TRBJ2-1, reads EAGVTQFPSHSVIEKGQTVTLRCDPISGHDNLYWYRRVMGKEIKFLLHFVKESKQDESGMPNNRFLAERTGGTYSTLKVQPAELEDSGVYFCASSPDGLANEQFFGPGTRLTVL.

Comments on this clonotype: It is likely a read error, because the conserved phenylalanine at the end of the CDR3 is missing. The chain uses TRBV5-5 and TRBJ2-7, with D uncertain. V was pared by 2 bases and J by 0 bases, with 6 bases between. This CDR3 has 13 residues. Per germline, CDR1 SGHKS and CDR2 YYEKEE (reference sequence). CDR3 sequence (DNA): TGTGCCAGCAGCTTTTATAGCTCCTACGAGCAGTACCTC. It codes for CASSFYSSYEQYL.

With regard to this clonotype: Since a much larger clone is just one base distant, this may be a read error. V and J are TRBV12-3 or TRBV12-4 and TRBJ2-3; D call uncertain. CDR3 length equals 14 residues. The CDR3 sequence: CASSVALTSDTQYF. CDR3 sequence (DNA): TGTGCCAGCAGTGTAGCTTTGACATCGGATACGCAGTATTTT.

As for this clonotype: This may arise from a read error, as a much more abundant clone is one base away. The V gene is TRBV4-3, the J gene TRBJ2-5; possibly TRBD1 for D (6 bases). From germline, CDR1 is LGHNA and CDR2 YSLEER. The CDR3 has 14 residues. The CDR3 DNA follows: TGCACCAGCAGCCAAGTTGGACAGCAAGAGACCCAGTACTTC. It specifies CTSSQVGQQETQYF.

This clonotype was seen a few times. The chain carries TRBV7-9 and TRBJ2-3; TRBD2 might be the D (5 bases). V gave up 3 bases and J gave up 14 bases, with 12 bases separating them. There are 11 residues in the CDR3. The V gene's germline CDR1 is SEHNR and CDR2 FQNEAQ (reference sequence). This CDR3 reads CASSLSGGLYF. CDR3 sequence (DNA): TGTGCCAGCAGCTTGTCCGGAGGTCTGTATTTT.

This clonotype has a count of ten or more. The chain uses TRBV11-2 and TRBJ2-1; weak D call: TRBD2 (6 bases). V lost 8 bases and J lost 2, with 16 bases in between. The CDR3 has 15 amino acids. The germline V gene encodes CDR1 SGHAT and CDR2 FQNNGV. In DNA form, the CDR3 reads TGTGCCAGCCTTGAGGGATGGGGGGCCTACAATGAGCAGTTCTTC. It specifies CASLEGWGAYNEQFF.

With respect to this clonotype: This may come from a read error, since a much larger clone is one base off. The chain is built from TRBV29-1 and TRBJ2-5; no definite D call. Germline lookup yields CDR1 SQVTM and CDR2 ANQGSEA. The CDR3 is 12 amino acids. Trimming cost V 8 bases and J 2 bases, with 12 bases left between them. CDR3 loop: CSISVGQETQYF. The DNA of the CDR3 is TGCAGCATTTCAGTAGGGCAAGAGACCCAGTACTTC.